These 18 T cell receptor beta chains were sequenced from one sample in a study of CD8 T cells in Susac syndrome. An input of roughly 0.5 to 1 ug of RNA was subjected to reverse transcription using random hexamers. TCRdb passed the immunoSEQ multiplex PCR reads through MiXCR, listing each CDR3 protein once. The sample lists some 110,000 distinct CDR3 sequences; approximately 94% were seen once. The sample comprised CD8+ T cells from PBMCs. These receptors were collected from a human donor with Susac syndrome.

This clonotype appeared once. The gene calls are TRBV6-6 and TRBJ1-4; 8 nucleotides align to TRBD1. V was pared by 8 bases and J by 11 bases, with 10 bases of the junction left unmatched. Germline V lookup: CDR1 MNHNY, CDR2 SVGAGI (reference sequence). The CDR3 contains 13 residues. The CDR3 reads CASLPAGGQKLFF. As DNA, the CDR3 is TGTGCCAGCTTACCGGCAGGGGGCCAGAAACTGTTTTTT.

The CDR3 DNA sequence: TGTGCCACAACCCAACCAGCCTACAATGAGCAGTTCTTC. Residues: CATTQPAYNEQFF. The J gene is TRBJ2-1, the V gene TRBV6-2 or TRBV6-3; D not certain. Between the trimmed V and J ends, which lost 10 bases and 2 bases, there was a span of 12 bases. The CDR3 contains 13 residues. CDR1 is MNHEY, CDR2 SVGEGT, per germline.

V usage is TRBV7-9 and J usage is TRBJ1-3, with D possibly matching TRBD1 (6 bases). From germline, CDR1 is SEHNR and CDR2 FQNEAQ (reference sequence). Trimming removed 0 bases from V and 3 bases from J, with 12 bases in between. The CDR3 is 16 amino acids. CDR3 region: CASSLARRTVGNTIYF. DNA of the CDR3: TGTGCCAGCAGCTTAGCGCGGAGGACAGTTGGAAACACCATATATTTT. The variable domain in full, completed from reference TRBV7-9 and TRBJ1-3, reads DTGVSQNPRHKITKRGQNVTFRCDPISEHNRLYWYRQTLGQGPEFLTYFQNEAQLEKSRLLSDRFSAERPKGSFSTLEIQRTEQGDSAMYLCASSLARRTVGNTIYFGEGSWLTVV.

This clonotype was recorded once. The chain uses TRBV20-1 and TRBJ2-7; a weak D match, TRBD1 (5 bases). CDR3 length: 14 residues. The V gene's germline CDR1 is DFQATT and CDR2 SNEGSKA (reference sequence). Trimming pared 3 bases from V and 4 bases from J, leaving 16 bases between. The CDR3 DNA follows: TGCAGTGCTAGCTCGAGCCAGGGTGCTTACGAGCAGTACTTC. Translated, it gives CSASSSQGAYEQYF.

V and J are TRBV20-1 and TRBJ2-1, with TRBD1 identical over 8 bases. The junction had 5 bases not matched to a gene; V was cut back by 3 bases and J by 4 bases. The CDR3 spans 14 residues. Per the germline V gene, CDR1 is DFQATT and CDR2 is SNEGSKA (reference sequence). The CDR3 sequence is CSARDRAHYNEQFF. The CDR3 bases are TGCAGTGCTAGGGACAGGGCTCATTACAATGAGCAGTTCTTC.

The J gene is TRBJ2-7, the V gene TRBV18; 8 nucleotides line up with TRBD1. Trimming at V came to 3 bases and at J to 5 bases, leaving 6 bases not matched to a gene. The CDR3 has 14 amino acids. The germline V gene encodes CDR1 KGHSH and CDR2 LQKENI. The CDR3 loop is CASSPVEDRDEQYF. The DNA of the CDR3 is TGTGCCAGCTCACCGGTGGAGGACAGGGACGAGCAGTACTTC.

There are a few counts of this clonotype. This CDR3 reads CASSPGTSGIQETQYF. The CDR3 nucleotides are TGTGCCAGCAGCCCGGGGACTAGCGGAATACAAGAGACCCAGTACTTC. The chain is built from TRBV11-2 and TRBJ2-5, with 11 nucleotides matching TRBD2. Losses at the gene ends were 5 bases for V and 2 bases for J; bases not matched to a gene: 7. Germline CDR1 reads SGHAT; CDR2 reads FQNNGV. This CDR3 has 16 residues.

The chain links TRBV6-5 to TRBJ2-2; D not resolved. V lost 2 bases and J lost 8, with 9 bases in between. The CDR3 spans 13 residues. Germline CDR1 and CDR2: MNHEY and SVGAGI. The CDR3 reads CASSYRADGELFF. The CDR3 nucleotides are TGTGCCAGCAGTTACAGGGCTGATGGGGAGCTGTTTTTT.

The CDR3 region has the DNA TGTGCCAGCAGCTCGGGGCATTCGATCGGGGGAACTGAAGCTTTCTTT. As protein: CASSSGHSIGGTEAFF. The rearrangement links TRBV5-4 to TRBJ1-1; possible D gene TRBD1, 5 bases. V lost 3 bases, J lost 5 bases, and 20 bases lay in between. CDR1 SGHNT and CDR2 YYREEE come from the germline V gene (reference sequence). The CDR3 runs to 16 residues.

The chain links TRBV10-3 to TRBJ1-2; unclear D gene. This CDR3 is 11 amino acids long. Looked up from germline, CDR1 is ENHRY and CDR2 is SYGVKD. The V and J ends lost 4 bases and 6 bases respectively, with 6 bases between them. The CDR3 nucleotides read TGTGCCATCAGTGGGGTAAATGGCTACACCTTC. Its translation: CAISGVNGYTF.

CDR3 region: CASSWTSGGYQETQYF. CDR3 in DNA: TGTGCCAGCAGCTGGACTAGCGGGGGGTACCAAGAGACCCAGTACTTC. The J gene is TRBJ2-5, the V gene TRBV12-3 or TRBV12-4; 14 bases fit TRBD2. The CDR3 is made up of 16 amino acids. The V segment lost 6 bases and the J segment 0 bases; nucleotides outside the gene matches: 3.

V and J are TRBV27 and TRBJ1-1, with D hard to call. The CDR3 is 13 residues long. Germline V gene data show CDR1 as MNHEY and CDR2 as SMNVEV (reference sequence). The germline V and J ends were trimmed by 4 bases and 1 base, with 7 bases remaining between them. As DNA, the CDR3 is TGTGCCAGCAGTTCCGTGAGGAACACTGAAGCTTTCTTT. It is translated as CASSSVRNTEAFF.

The table lists this clonotype with a count of one. This rearrangement joins TRBV12-3 or TRBV12-4 to TRBJ2-1; 14 bases align to TRBD2. The CDR3 has 15 amino acids. Trimming cost V 5 bases and J 7 bases; bases outside gene matches: 4. The CDR3 DNA follows: TGTGCCAGCAGTCCGACTAGCGGGGGGGTAAATGAGCAGTTCTTC. Protein product: CASSPTSGGVNEQFF.

The chain carries TRBV14 and TRBJ2-7; D gene uncertain. The CDR3 sequence is 12 residues long. V was clipped by 3 bases and J by 3 bases, with 6 bases between them. CDR1 is SGHDN and CDR2 is FVKESK in the germline V gene. The CDR3 DNA reads as TGTGCCAGCAGCCATGCCCTCTACGAGCAGTACTTC. Encoded protein: CASSHALYEQYF.

CDR3 sequence (DNA): TGTGCCAGCAGCTCTAGCGGGGGGGAAGAGGATACGCAGTATTTT. Amino acids: CASSSSGGEEDTQYF. The rearrangement joins TRBV7-8 to TRBJ2-3; 12 bases line up with TRBD2. Germline assignment: CDR1 SGHVS and CDR2 FQNEAQ. The length of the CDR3 is 15 residues. V was pared by 4 bases and J by 6 bases, with 5 bases of the junction left unmatched.

J is TRBJ2-5 and V is TRBV5-1; D unclear. The germline gives CDR1 SGHRS, CDR2 YFSETQ. Trimming removed 3 bases from V and 1 base from J, with 13 bases in between. The CDR3 has 15 residues. CDR3 bases: TGCGCCAGCAGCTCGTGGTTGGCTACCCAAGAGACCCAGTACTTC. Translating it yields CASSSWLATQETQYF.

The rearrangement uses TRBV25-1 and TRBJ2-1; a possible D gene is TRBD2 (5 bases). This CDR3 comprises 14 residues. Trimming pared 3 bases from V and 4 bases from J, leaving 10 bases between. The germline gives CDR1 MGHDK, CDR2 SYGVNS. DNA for the CDR3: TGTGCCAGCAGTGACCGGGATGGGTACAATGAGCAGTTCTTC. Its translation: CASSDRDGYNEQFF.

The rearrangement joins TRBV5-5 to TRBJ1-2; TRBD1 matches at 12 bases. Germline V gene data show CDR1 as SGHKS and CDR2 as YYEKEE (reference sequence). This CDR3 is built from 17 residues. Germline trimming cut 4 bases from V and 2 bases from J; bases unmatched to any gene: 9. The DNA for the CDR3 is TGTGCCAGCAGCCTCGAGGGGGACAGGGGGCTAAACTATGGCTACACCTTC. It is translated as CASSLEGDRGLNYGYTF.